Listed here are 32 T cell receptor beta chains from one sample, sequenced in a study of tumor-infiltrating lymphocytes in primary liver carcinoma. Reverse transcription of about 0.5 ug total RNA with a constant-region primer produced TCR beta cDNA. Library construction for TCR beta comprised three nested multiplex PCR rounds performed with slightly modified ARM-PCR. It was with TRBV1-TRBV30 forward primers and a C-beta reverse primer that the first two PCR rounds were run, at 10 cycles each. Each CDR3 protein is one row after TCRdb ran MiXCR on the multiplex PCR reads. The sample has roughly 100,000 distinct CDR3 sequences; approximately 82% are singletons. Each 20-30 mg portion of unsorted bulk tissue served as the source for co-extraction of RNA and DNA. Sequenced: liver tumor tissue from sampling region 3. Subset described: tumor region T3, left-lateral pole. Receptors originate from a man aged 40-50 years with primary liver carcinoma and hepatitis B virus infection.

CDR3 nucleotide sequence: TGTGTCAACAGCTCCGGACCAATGAGCTATGGCTACACCTTC. Protein: CVNSSGPMSYGYTF. The chain carries TRBV6-2 or TRBV6-3 and TRBJ1-2; D gene uncertain. CDR3 length: 14 amino acids. Germline V gene sequence: CDR1 MNHEY, CDR2 SVGEGT.

In regard to this clonotype: A read error is likely, as this CDR3 ends without the conserved phenylalanine or tryptophan. The rearrangement joins TRBV5-5 to TRBJ2-5; D perhaps matches TRBD2 (6 bases). The CDR3 has 14 amino acids. The V gene's germline CDR1 is SGHKS and CDR2 YYEKEE (reference sequence). Between the trimmed V and J ends, which lost 8 bases and 4 bases, there was a span of 18 bases. The chain's CDR3 is CASSSKTRGETQYL. The CDR3 DNA reads TGTGCCAGTAGTTCGAAGACTAGGGGAGAGACCCAGTACCTC.

Note on this clonotype: Sequence at one end of the junction differs from germline and may be a read error. The chain couples TRBV5-4 to TRBJ2-5, with D possibly matching TRBD1 (6 bases). Germline loops: CDR1 SGHNT, CDR2 YYREEE (reference sequence). The CDR3 is 15 residues long. The CDR3, as DNA: TGTGCCAGCAGCTTGAACAGGGACGACCAAGAAACCCAGTACTTC. Protein: CASSLNRDDQETQYF.

To note about this clonotype: The conserved final phenylalanine or tryptophan is absent from the CDR3, which likely points to a read error. The J gene is TRBJ2-3, the V gene TRBV5-1; TRBD2 might be the D (5 bases). This CDR3 has 15 amino acids. Germline CDR1 reads SGHRS; CDR2 reads YFSETQ. The CDR3 DNA follows: TGCGCCAGCACCCCAGCGGACCCTAGCACGGATACACAGTATTCT. This sequence encodes CASTPADPSTDTQYS.

The chain joins TRBV11-3 to TRBJ2-7; D possibly corresponds to TRBD1 (5 bases). With 5 bases removed from V and 5 bases from J, the gap between germline ends came to 13 bases. The CDR3 is made up of 13 amino acids. Germline V gene data show CDR1 as SGHNT and CDR2 as YENEEA. CDR3: CASSVRQSHEQYF. In nucleotides, the CDR3 is TGTGCCAGCAGCGTGAGACAGTCACACGAGCAGTACTTC.

The chain is built from TRBV10-3 and TRBJ2-7, with TRBD2 matching over 7 bases. In germline, CDR1 is ENHRY, CDR2 SYGVKD. The CDR3 contains 13 residues. V shed 8 bases and J 5 bases; nucleotides not matched to a gene: 9. The DNA for the CDR3 is TGTGCCATCGGTGGGCGGGGGAAACACGAGCAGTACTTC. It is translated as CAIGGRGKHEQYF.

As to this clonotype: One end of the junction is discordant with germline, which a read error may explain. The chain uses TRBV12-3 or TRBV12-4 and TRBJ2-1; a possible D gene is TRBD2 (6 bases). This CDR3 contains 15 residues. CDR3 amino acids: CVSSPRLVGGNEQFF. The CDR3 DNA reads as TGTGTCAGCAGTCCCAGACTAGTGGGAGGCAATGAGCAGTTCTTC.

The CDR3 DNA reads as TGCGCCAGCAGCTTTTCAGGAGGCCCCTGTAGCGGCCAAGAGACCCAGTACTTC. Amino acid sequence: CASSFSGGPCSGQETQYF. The genes are TRBV4-1 and TRBJ2-5; D might be TRBD2 (6 bases). V lost 5 bases and J 1 base, leaving 23 bases between the germline ends. Germline V gene data show CDR1 as MGHRA and CDR2 as YSYEKL. The CDR3 covers 18 residues.

In the case of this clonotype: Its ends do not fully match the called genes, so a read error is possible. The chain combines TRBV6-2 or TRBV6-3 with TRBJ2-5; D is possibly TRBD1 or TRBD2 (5 bases each). This CDR3 is 18 amino acids long. Germline CDR1 and CDR2: MNHEY and SVGEGT. The CDR3 sequence: CDSSSHPRDLLYQESQYF. CDR3 sequence (DNA): TGTGACAGCAGTTCCCACCCTCGGGACCTCCTGTACCAAGAAAGCCAGTACTTC.

Points on this clonotype: This is likely a read error, given that the CDR3 carries no conserved phenylalanine or tryptophan at its end. The chain has TRBV6-5 and TRBJ2-1; 10 bases line up with TRBD2. Germline V gene data show CDR1 as MNHEY and CDR2 as SVGAGI. The CDR3 totals 15 residues. Trimming took 9 bases from V and 4 from J; bases not matched to a gene: 9. CDR3: CASSLSAGGYNEQFI. CDR3 in DNA: TGTGCCAGTAGTCTCTCAGCGGGAGGGTACAATGAGCAGTTCATC.

With respect to this clonotype: One end of the junction varies from germline; a read error may be responsible. The chain couples TRBV7-9 to TRBJ2-7; possible D gene TRBD2, 5 bases. This CDR3 spans 12 amino acids. Germline values: CDR1 SEHNR, CDR2 FQNEAQ (reference sequence). The CDR3 coding sequence is TGTACCAGCAGCCTCGCTGACTACGGGCAGTACTTC. Residues: CTSSLADYGQYF.

A single count supports this clonotype. This may be a read error: a much more frequent sequence differs by one nucleotide. The chain is built from TRBV28 and TRBJ2-1; D not certain. The germline V gene has CDR1 MDHEN and CDR2 SYDVKM. V lost 6 bases and J lost 4, with 7 bases in between. CDR3 length: 12 residues. The CDR3 loop reads CASRDLYNEQFF. In nucleotides, the CDR3 is TGTGCCAGCAGAGACCTTTACAATGAGCAGTTCTTC.

This clonotype was detected ten times or more. The chain has TRBV11-2 and TRBJ1-4; 10 nucleotides match TRBD1. The germline gives CDR1 SGHAT, CDR2 FQNNGV. This CDR3 has 14 amino acids. Trimming took 5 bases from V and 6 from J; bases not matched to a gene: 3. CDR3 sequence: CASSLGTGDEKLFF. DNA of the CDR3: TGTGCCAGCAGCCTCGGGACAGGGGATGAAAAACTGTTTTTT.

Concerning this clonotype itself: One junction end does not reproduce the germline sequence, and a read error may be involved. This sequence joins TRBV12-3 or TRBV12-4 and TRBJ2-3; 10 bases agree with TRBD1. This CDR3 is built from 13 residues. CDR3 DNA sequence: TGTGCCAGCAGGGGGACAGGGGACTATACGCAATATTTT. Translated, it gives CASRGTGDYTQYF.

There are a few counts of this clonotype. The V call is TRBV3-1, the J call TRBJ2-3, with 7 bases identical to TRBD1. With 4 bases clipped from V and 4 bases from J, the junction kept 8 bases outside the gene matches. The CDR3 length is 15 residues. Germline CDR1 and CDR2: LGHDT and YNNKEL (reference sequence). The CDR3 sequence: CASSLSQGQADTQYF. CDR3 sequence (DNA): TGTGCCAGCAGCCTCTCACAGGGGCAGGCAGATACGCAGTATTTT.

As concerns this clonotype: A read error may produce the germline difference seen at one junction end. This sequence joins TRBV29-1 and TRBJ2-5; D uncertain. The length of the CDR3 is 13 residues. Germline V CDR1 and CDR2: SQVTM, ANQGSEA. The CDR3: CSVDVPQQETQYF. The CDR3 region has the DNA TGCAGTGTTGATGTCCCCCAACAAGAGACCCAGTACTTC.

Remarks on this clonotype: With a much larger clone just one base away, this may be a read error. The V call is TRBV5-1, the J call TRBJ2-3; tentatively, D is TRBD1 (6 bases). The CDR3 is made up of 16 amino acids. Germline V gene data show CDR1 as SGHRS and CDR2 as YFSETQ. CDR3 region: CTSSLDSFSSTDTQYF. The DNA of the CDR3 is TGCACCAGCAGCTTGGACAGTTTCTCTAGCACAGATACGCAGTATTTT.

In regard to this clonotype: The junction departs from the called germline gene at one end, perhaps through a read error. This rearrangement joins TRBV6-6 to TRBJ1-1; D gene uncertain. This CDR3 is built from 13 residues. The germline gives CDR1 MNHNY, CDR2 SVGAGI (reference sequence). The CDR3 DNA reads as TGTGCCGGCAGTTACTCGAGCGGGTCTGAAGCTTTCTTT. Protein: CAGSYSSGSEAFF.

As to this clonotype: One end of the junction does not line up with germline, which may come from a read error. The rearrangement joins TRBV5-1 to TRBJ2-3; D may be TRBD2 (6 bases). The CDR3 extends over 16 amino acids. Looked up from germline, CDR1 is SGHRS and CDR2 is YFSETQ. The CDR3 reads CASNLGSGPSTDRQYF. The CDR3 coding sequence is TGCGCCAGCAACTTGGGTAGCGGACCTAGCACAGATAGGCAGTATTTT.

As for this clonotype: Because it lacks the conserved phenylalanine or tryptophan at the end, this CDR3 is likely a read error. The chain is built from TRBV11-1 and TRBJ1-1; the D is unclear. Germline V lookup: CDR1 SGHAT, CDR2 FQDESV (reference sequence). The CDR3 loop spans 13 amino acids. CDR3 in amino acids: CISSLNRNTGAFS. CDR3 bases: TGTATCAGCAGCTTAAACCGGAACACTGGAGCTTTCTCT.

This chain links TRBV6-2 or TRBV6-3 with TRBJ2-7; 7 positions match TRBD2. Germline assignment: CDR1 MNHEY and CDR2 SVGEGT. This CDR3 comprises 15 residues. Here the CDR3 DNA reads TGTGCCAGCACCCATGGCGGGAGCCTCTCCTACGAGCAGTATGTC. It is translated as CASTHGGSLSYEQYV.

As regards this clonotype: Because the CDR3 is missing its conserved closing phenylalanine or tryptophan, this is likely a read error. CDR3 region: CASSFPGTSGTKNIQYL. The CDR3 nucleotides are TGTGCCAGCAGCTTTCCTGGGACCAGCGGGACCAAAAACATTCAGTACCTG. The V and J genes are TRBV11-1 and TRBJ2-4, with 7 positions matching TRBD2. This CDR3 contains 17 residues. The V gene's germline CDR1 is SGHAT and CDR2 FQDESV (reference sequence). V shed 3 bases, J shed 2 bases, and the junction held 10 bases outside the gene matches.

Turning to this clonotype: The junction shows a germline mismatch at one end, possibly a read error. The rearrangement uses TRBV7-9 and TRBJ2-1; 10 positions match TRBD2. This CDR3 contains 16 residues. Per germline, CDR1 SEHNR and CDR2 FQNEAQ (reference sequence). CDR3 nucleotides: TGTGCCTGCAGCTTAGCCCTAGCGGGGGCCTACAATGGGCAGTTCTTC. Translation gives CACSLALAGAYNGQFF.

A word on this clonotype: A read error may produce the germline difference seen at one junction end. This chain joins TRBV28 and TRBJ1-4; D ambiguous. CDR3 length: 14 amino acids. Germline CDR1 reads MDHEN; CDR2 reads SYDVKM. This chain's CDR3 is CVSSLPGFNEKLFF. CDR3 sequence (DNA): TGTGTCAGCAGCTTACCCGGGTTTAATGAAAAACTGTTTTTT.

Comments on this clonotype: Possible read error: a much larger clone is one base away. The conserved closing phenylalanine or tryptophan is absent in this CDR3, likely reflecting a read error. The chain couples TRBV28 to TRBJ1-2; D might be TRBD1 (6 bases). V was cut by 5 bases and J by 4 bases, with 20 bases left in between. There are 16 residues in the CDR3. Germline V gives CDR1 MDHEN, CDR2 SYDVKM. Here the CDR3 reads CASSTSTGSLGYGYTL. The DNA for the CDR3 is TGTGCCAGCAGTACTAGCACAGGGAGTTTGGGCTATGGCTACACCCTC.

A few counts support this clonotype. The gene calls are TRBV20-1 and TRBJ1-2, with no clear D. Germline loops: CDR1 DFQATT, CDR2 SNEGSKA (reference sequence). Trimming stripped 0 bases from V and 1 base from J, with 6 bases between. This CDR3 contains 13 residues. The CDR3 sequence: CSARDQVNYGYTF. CDR3 nucleotides: TGCAGTGCTAGAGATCAGGTTAACTATGGCTACACCTTC.

Notes on this clonotype: A read error may produce the germline difference seen at one junction end. The rearrangement joins TRBV12-3 or TRBV12-4 to TRBJ1-2, with D unresolved. The CDR3 covers 18 residues. The CDR3 DNA reads TGTGCCAACAGTTTAGGGTGGTCTCCGCGGCAGTCAAACTATGGCTACACCTTC. Its protein is CANSLGWSPRQSNYGYTF.

This clonotype appeared once. A junction boundary mismatches the germline segment, possibly from a read error. The V call is TRBV30, the J call TRBJ2-2; 9 bases map to TRBD1. The CDR3 length is 15 residues. Per the germline V gene, CDR1 is GTSNPN and CDR2 is SVGIG (reference sequence). The CDR3 region has the DNA TGTGCCTGGCCCGGACAGGGGAAAAACACCGGGGAGCTGTTGTTT. Translating it yields CAWPGQGKNTGELLF.

As for this clonotype: This may be a read error: a much more frequent sequence differs by one nucleotide. The genes are TRBV7-3 and TRBJ1-1; a possible D gene is TRBD1 (6 bases). V lost 6 bases and J lost 3, with 17 bases in between. The CDR3 spans 15 residues. Germline loops: CDR1 SGHTA, CDR2 FQGTGA. The CDR3 sequence: CASSPRGGLYTEAFF. The CDR3 nucleotides read TGTGCCAGCAGTCCGAGGGGGGGCCTGTACACTGAAGCTTTCTTT.

For this clonotype: This may stem from a read error, because a much larger clone lies one nucleotide away. The chain carries TRBV28 and TRBJ1-2; the D is unclear. Germline V gene lookup returns CDR1 MDHEN and CDR2 SYDVKM. The CDR3 loop spans 12 amino acids. V was trimmed by 8 bases and J by 6 bases, leaving 13 bases between them. The CDR3 loop is CASENQRNGYTF. In nucleotides, the CDR3 is TGTGCCAGCGAAAATCAGAGGAATGGCTACACCTTC.

Comment on this clonotype: A junction end diverges from the germline sequence, so it may reflect a read error. V and J are TRBV6-5 and TRBJ1-3, with D unresolved. Germline assignment: CDR1 MNHEY and CDR2 SVGAGI. The CDR3 sequence is 15 residues long. CDR3 nucleotides: TGTGTCAGCAGTTACCGGACGTCCTCTGGAGACACCATATATTTT. As protein: CVSSYRTSSGDTIYF.

This clonotype occurred once. The chain has TRBV6-5 and TRBJ1-2; a weak D match, TRBD1 (6 bases). Looked up from germline, CDR1 is MNHEY and CDR2 is SVGAGI. The CDR3 is 17 amino acids. V was shortened by 7 bases and J by 4 bases, with 25 bases between the two germline ends. Here the CDR3 DNA reads TGTGCCAGCAAGGGGGGACATGGGGATCGGTTCGGCTATGGCTACACCTTC. Its protein product is CASKGGHGDRFGYGYTF.